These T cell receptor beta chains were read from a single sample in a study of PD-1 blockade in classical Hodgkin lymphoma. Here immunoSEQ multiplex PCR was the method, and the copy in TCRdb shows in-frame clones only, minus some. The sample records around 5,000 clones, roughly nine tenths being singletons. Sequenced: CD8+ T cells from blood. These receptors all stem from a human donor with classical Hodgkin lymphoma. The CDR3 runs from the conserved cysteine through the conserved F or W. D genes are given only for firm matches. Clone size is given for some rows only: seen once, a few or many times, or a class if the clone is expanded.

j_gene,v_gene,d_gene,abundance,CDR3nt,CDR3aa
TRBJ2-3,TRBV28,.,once,TGTGCCGCAGGGGTCTCATATACGCAGTATTTT,CAAGVSYTQYF
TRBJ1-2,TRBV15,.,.,TGTGCCACCAGCAGAGATCGACAATTCTCCCTCTATGGCTACACCTTC,CATSRDRQFSLYGYTF
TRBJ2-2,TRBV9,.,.,TGTGCCAGCAGCGTAGGAGGCCCCGGGGAGCTGTTTTTT,CASSVGGPGELFF
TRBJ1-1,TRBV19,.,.,TGTGCCAGTAGTATAGGGGATAGAGCTTTCTTT,CASSIGDRAFF
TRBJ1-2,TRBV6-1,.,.,TGTGCCAGCTTACTTGGGTCCCTAAACGGCTACACCTTC,CASLLGSLNGYTF
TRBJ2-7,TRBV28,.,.,TGTGCCAGCAGTTTTGGGGGTCGCTTGGAGCAGTACTTC,CASSFGGRLEQYF
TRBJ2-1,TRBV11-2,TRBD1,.,TGTGCCAGCACAAGGACAGGGAAGGTCGATGAGCAGTTCTTC,CASTRTGKVDEQFF
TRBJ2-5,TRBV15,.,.,TGTGCCACCAGCCCAGAAGGCAGCCAAGAGACCCAGTACTTC,CATSPEGSQETQYF
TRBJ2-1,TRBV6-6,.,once,TGTGCCAGCAGTTATGGGACGGACAGCTCCTACAATGAGCAGTTCTTC,CASSYGTDSSYNEQFF
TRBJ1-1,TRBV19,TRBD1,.,TGTGCCAGTAGTATTCTATCGACAGGGAGAAACACTGAAGCTTTCTTT,CASSILSTGRNTEAFF
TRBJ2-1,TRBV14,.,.,TGTGCCAGCAGCCAAGATTGGGGGGCCTCCTACAATGAGCAGTTCTTC,CASSQDWGASYNEQFF
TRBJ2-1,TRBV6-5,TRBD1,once,TGTGCCAGCAGCAGCCGGGACAGTTCCTATGAGCAGTTCTTC,CASSSRDSSYEQFF
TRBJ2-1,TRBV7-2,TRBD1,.,TGTGCCAGCACCTTCGACAGGGGCTCCTACAATGAGCAGTTCTTC,CASTFDRGSYNEQFF
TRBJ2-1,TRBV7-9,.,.,TGTGCCAGCAGCTTAGCGAGAAATGAGCAGTTCTTC,CASSLARNEQFF
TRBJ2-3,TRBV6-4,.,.,TGTGCCAGCATTATATCCTCTAGCACAGATACGCAGTATTTT,CASIISSSTDTQYF
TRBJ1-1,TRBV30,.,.,TGTGCCTGGAGTGTAATGAACACTGAAGCTTTCTTT,CAWSVMNTEAFF
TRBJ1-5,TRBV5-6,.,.,TGTGCCAGCAACCTAGGGGACCAGCCCCAGCATTTT,CASNLGDQPQHF
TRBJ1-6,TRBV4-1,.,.,TGCGCCAGCAGCCAACCGGGGTATGGAGATAATTCACCCCTCCACTTT,CASSQPGYGDNSPLHF
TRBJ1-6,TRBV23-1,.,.,TGCGCCAGCCCCTCAACGGGGAACAATTCACCCCTCCACTTT,CASPSTGNNSPLHF
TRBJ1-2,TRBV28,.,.,TGTGCCAGCAGTTCTGTCCCAGGGAACCGTTGGTATGGCTACACCTTC,CASSSVPGNRWYGYTF
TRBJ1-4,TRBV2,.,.,TGTGCCAGCAGTGACAGGACCAGGGGCGAAAAACTGTTTTTT,CASSDRTRGEKLFF
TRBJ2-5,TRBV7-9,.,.,TGTGCCAGCAGCTCCGGAACTAGACGAGAGACCCAGTACTTC,CASSSGTRRETQYF
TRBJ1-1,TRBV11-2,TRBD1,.,TGTGCCAGCAGTCAGGGGGGAACTGAAGCTTTCTTT,CASSQGGTEAFF
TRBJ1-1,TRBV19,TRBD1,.,TGTGCCAGTAGTATAAGGGGGCGGAACACTGAAGCTTTCTTT,CASSIRGRNTEAFF
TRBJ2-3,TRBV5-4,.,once,TGTGCCAGCAGCCTTCGGAGCACAGATACGCAGTATTTT,CASSLRSTDTQYF
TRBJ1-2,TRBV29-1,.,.,TGCAGCGTTTCCCGGCGGGAGCGGGACGTCAACTATGGCTACACCTTC,CSVSRRERDVNYGYTF
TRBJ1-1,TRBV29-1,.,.,TGCAGCGTTGAAAAGCGAGTTCCTGGTGAAGCTTTCTTT,CSVEKRVPGEAFF
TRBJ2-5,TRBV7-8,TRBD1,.,TGTGCCAGCAGCTTAGACAGGGGGCTTTCCGAAGAGACCCAGTACTTC,CASSLDRGLSEETQYF
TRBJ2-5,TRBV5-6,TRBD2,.,TGTGCCAGCAGCACCAAATACGGGGGGGAAGAGACCCAGTACTTC,CASSTKYGGEETQYF
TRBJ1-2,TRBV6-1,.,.,TGTGCCAGCAGTGAAGCGAAATTGGTACAGATTAACTATGGCTACACCTTC,CASSEAKLVQINYGYTF
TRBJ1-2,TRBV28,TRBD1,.,TGTGCCAGCAGCCTCTCGGGACAGGGGGATGGCTACACCTTC,CASSLSGQGDGYTF
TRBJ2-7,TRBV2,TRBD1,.,TGTGCCAGCAGTGTACGGGACAGGGGTCTCTCCTACGAGCAGTACTTC,CASSVRDRGLSYEQYF
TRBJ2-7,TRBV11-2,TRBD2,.,TGTGCCAGCAGCTTCCCCGGGACTAGCGGAGGCCACGAGCAGTACTTC,CASSFPGTSGGHEQYF
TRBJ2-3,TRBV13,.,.,TGTGCCAGCAGCTTAGGCCGACCGGGGGATACGCAGTATTTT,CASSLGRPGDTQYF
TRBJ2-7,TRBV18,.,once,TGTGCCAGCTCACCAGACCTCGGTACCTCCTACGAGCAGTACTTC,CASSPDLGTSYEQYF
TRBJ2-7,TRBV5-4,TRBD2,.,TGTGCCAGCAGCCCAGGACTAGCGGGAGGCGGATACGAGCAGTACTTC,CASSPGLAGGGYEQYF
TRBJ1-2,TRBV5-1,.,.,TGCGCCAGCAGCCCCGCCAGGGGCCATGGCTACACCTTC,CASSPARGHGYTF